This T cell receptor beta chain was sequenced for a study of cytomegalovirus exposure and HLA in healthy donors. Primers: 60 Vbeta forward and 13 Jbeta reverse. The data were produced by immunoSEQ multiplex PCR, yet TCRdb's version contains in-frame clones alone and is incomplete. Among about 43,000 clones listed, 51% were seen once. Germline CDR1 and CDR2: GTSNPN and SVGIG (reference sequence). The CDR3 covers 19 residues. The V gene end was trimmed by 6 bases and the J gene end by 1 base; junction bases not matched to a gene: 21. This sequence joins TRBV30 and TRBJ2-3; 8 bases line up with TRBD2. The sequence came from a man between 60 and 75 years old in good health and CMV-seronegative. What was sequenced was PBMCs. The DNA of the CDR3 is TGTGCCTGCCTAAACGGGGCGGGAGGTAATTACCGGGGCACAGATACGCAGTATTTT. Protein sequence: CACLNGAGGNYRGTDTQYF.